The present entry profiles one TCR beta chain with its context. Its specific antigen is unknown. Base quality data are lacking; no much larger clone is found one base away. The data originate from a study of blood T cell repertoires in COVID-19 (dated by TCRdb to about 2020). In the study overall: Collaborator samples came from the United States, Italy and Spain and covered acute and convalescent phases of COVID-19. Where HLA class I and class II types were available, the types were taken from metadata supplied by the sample provider, not from assay-based typing. The material from the prospective study consisted of cDNA or gDNA derived from T cells, B-cell-depleted T cells, or PBMCs. A freely available public database, intended as a resource for researchers studying the immune response to SARS-CoV-2, is where the repertoires were released. Samples were obtained from the ongoing ImmuneRACE study (first 160 participants) and from 1,254 subjects provided by 6 global collaborators. The sample metadata nearly always contained a de-identified subject ID, COVID-19 status, age in years and sex. Subjects who had been exposed to COVID-19, were actively infected with it, or had recovered from it provided the deeply sampled blood TCRbeta repertoires that made up the dataset. The research as a whole found: The quantity of clinical and demographic metadata differed by source and by participant and was supplied without curation.

In the prospective study, participants were about 18 to 100 years old, resided in fewer than 25 geographic areas of the United States, and were enrolled through a virtual design. Cohort assignment in the prospective study relied on participant-reported clinical history from a screening survey and a study questionnaire. Recovered participants in ImmuneRACE Cohort 3 were defined as having two consecutive negative NP/OP PCR tests, clearance from a healthcare professional, or resolution of symptoms. In the prospective study, whole blood, serum and a nasopharyngeal or oropharyngeal swab were collected from each participant by mobile phlebotomists. Additional blood draws and questionnaires over an approximately two-month period could optionally be provided by prospective study participants. Blood samples from the prospective study were shipped frozen or at room temperature prior to DNA extraction. Taken from cysteine to phenylalanine, the CDR3 has 13 residues. Only the CDR3 portion is preserved as DNA: 39 bases, with reading frame beginning at the first base. In the germline V gene, CDR1 corresponds to SNHLY and CDR2 to FYNNEI. Germline trimming: 10 bases from V, 3 bases from J; junction bases outside gene matches: 4.

TCRbeta CDR3 regions were amplified from genomic DNA by means of the immunoSEQ Assay, a bias-controlled multiplex PCR. The authors' pipeline ran thus. Nucleated cell counts per sample were estimated from amplification of reference gene primers within the assay. To quantify the absolute abundance of each unique TCRbeta CDR3 rearrangement, sequence reads were collapsed and filtered. For each sample, productive Simpson clonality was calculated as the square root of Simpson's diversity index across productive rearrangements. The table was pulled from immuneACCESS by TCRdb, which kept in-frame rearrangements only. Such tables lose some clones; where checked, under half of the loss comes from unresolved V genes, and the rest has no known cause. Clone size and V and J calls were adopted from that table, with D and trimming inferred from the DNA. The sample profile shows roughly 340,000 clones; 75% to 90% of them were found once. Around 1% of the sample belongs to the ten largest clones.

The chain is encoded by TRBV2 joined to TRBJ2-3; 10 central bases correspond to TRBD2. The material sequenced was PBMCs or T cells enriched from blood (not recorded which). The receptor was isolated from a man aged 18-30 years who had recovered from COVID-19. The DNA is TGTGCCAACGAACTAGCGGGGACAGATACGCAGTATTTT. It encodes CANELAGTDTQYF.